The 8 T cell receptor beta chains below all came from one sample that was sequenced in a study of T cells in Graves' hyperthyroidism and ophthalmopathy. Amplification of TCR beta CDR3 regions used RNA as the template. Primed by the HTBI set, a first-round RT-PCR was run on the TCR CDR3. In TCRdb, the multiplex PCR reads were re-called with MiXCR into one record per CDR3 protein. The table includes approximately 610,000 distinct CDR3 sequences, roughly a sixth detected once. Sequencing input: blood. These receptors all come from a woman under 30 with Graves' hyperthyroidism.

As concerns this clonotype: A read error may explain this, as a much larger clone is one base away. CDR3 residues: CASNPGNTGELFF. CDR3 coding DNA: TGTGCCAGTAACCCAGGGAACACCGGGGAGCTGTTTTTT. The chain combines TRBV7-9 with TRBJ2-2; D gene uncertain. Germline V gene sequence: CDR1 SEHNR, CDR2 FQNEAQ (reference sequence). V was shortened by 9 bases and J by 1 base, with 9 bases between the two germline ends. The CDR3 length is 13 residues.

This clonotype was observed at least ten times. CDR3 region: CAWSVLGQTTSPLHF. DNA for the CDR3: TGTGCCTGGAGTGTACTCGGGCAGACGACCTCACCCCTCCACTTT. The J gene is TRBJ1-6, the V gene TRBV30, with unresolved D. The germline V and J ends were trimmed by 0 bases and 10 bases, with 16 bases remaining between them. CDR1 and CDR2 from the germline V gene are GTSNPN and SVGIG (reference sequence). This CDR3 comprises 15 residues.

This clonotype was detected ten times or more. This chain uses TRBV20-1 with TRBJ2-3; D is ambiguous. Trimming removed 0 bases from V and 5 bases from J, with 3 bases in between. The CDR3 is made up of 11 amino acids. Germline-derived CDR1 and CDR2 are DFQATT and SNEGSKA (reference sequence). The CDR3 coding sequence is TGCAGTGCTAGAGATAAAGATACGCAGTATTTT. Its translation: CSARDKDTQYF.

CDR3: CASSSSQQGAVQETQYF. The CDR3 coding sequence is TGTGCCAGCAGCTCAAGCCAACAGGGGGCTGTACAAGAGACCCAGTACTTC. V usage is TRBV11-1 and J usage is TRBJ2-5; 9 bases line up with TRBD1. V lost 4 bases, J lost 2 bases, and 11 bases stayed unmatched. Germline V lookup: CDR1 SGHAT, CDR2 FQDESV (reference sequence). The CDR3 is made up of 17 amino acids.

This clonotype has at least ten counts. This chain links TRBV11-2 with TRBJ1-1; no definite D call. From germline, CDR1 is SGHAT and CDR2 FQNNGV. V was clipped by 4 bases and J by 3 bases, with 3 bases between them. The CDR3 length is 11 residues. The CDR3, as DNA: TGTGCCAGCAGCTCGGACACTGAAGCTTTCTTT. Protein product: CASSSDTEAFF.

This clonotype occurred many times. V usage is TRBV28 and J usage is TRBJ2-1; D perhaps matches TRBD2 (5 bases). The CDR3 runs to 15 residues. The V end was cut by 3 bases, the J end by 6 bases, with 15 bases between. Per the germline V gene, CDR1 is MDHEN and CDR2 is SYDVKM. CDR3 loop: CASSFRLAIGNEQFF. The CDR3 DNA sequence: TGTGCCAGCAGTTTCCGGCTAGCTATAGGCAATGAGCAGTTCTTC.

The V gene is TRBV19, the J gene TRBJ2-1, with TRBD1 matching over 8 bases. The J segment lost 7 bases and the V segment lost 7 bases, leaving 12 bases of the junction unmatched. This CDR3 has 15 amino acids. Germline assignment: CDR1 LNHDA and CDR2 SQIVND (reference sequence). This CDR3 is CASTPPDREVNEQFF. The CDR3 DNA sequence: TGTGCCAGTACACCCCCGGACAGGGAGGTGAATGAGCAGTTCTTC. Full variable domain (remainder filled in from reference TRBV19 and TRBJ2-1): DGGITQSPKYLFRKEGQNVTLSCEQNLNHDAMYWYRQDPGQGLRLIYYSQIVNDFQKGDIAEGYSVSREKKESFPLTVTSAQKNPTAFYLCASTPPDREVNEQFFGPGTRLTVL.

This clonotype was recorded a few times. The CDR3 region has the DNA TGCGCCAGCAGCCATGGGACCCTGGACGAAAAACTGTTTTTT. Residues: CASSHGTLDEKLFF. This chain links TRBV4-1 with TRBJ1-4, with D possibly being TRBD1 (5 bases). This CDR3 has 14 amino acids. CDR1 is MGHRA and CDR2 is YSYEKL in the germline V gene. V lost 3 bases to trimming and J lost 8 bases, with 13 bases between them.